Below, 9 T cell receptor beta chains from the same sample are listed, as sequenced in a study of T cell responses to AZD1222 COVID-19 vaccine. Produced via immunoSEQ multiplex PCR; TCRdb's table is partial and in-frame only. The sample has about 89,000 clones, 89% seen once; the top ten hold roughly 5%. The specimen was peripheral blood, collected 28 days after the second AZD1222 dose. Every receptor here comes from an adult who received the AZD1222 COVID-19 vaccine.

The V and J genes are TRBV7-9 and TRBJ1-4; 7 bases fit TRBD1. The CDR3 length is 18 residues. The J segment lost 0 bases and the V segment lost 3 bases, leaving 10 bases of the junction unmatched. Germline V gives CDR1 SEHNR, CDR2 FQNEAQ (reference sequence). This CDR3 is CASSLGMIQGTTNEKLFF. CDR3 in DNA: TGTGCCAGCAGCTTGGGGATGATACAGGGGACAACTAATGAAAAACTGTTTTTT.

The V and J genes are TRBV7-3 and TRBJ1-2, with D unclear. Germline loops: CDR1 SGHTA, CDR2 FQGTGA. The CDR3 runs 14 residues. Trimming removed 1 base at V and 1 base at J, with 7 bases between. The chain's CDR3 is CASSLNHLNYGYTF. CDR3 DNA sequence: TGTGCCAGCAGCTTAAATCACCTTAACTATGGCTACACCTTC.

The rearrangement joins TRBV7-9 to TRBJ2-5, with D possibly matching TRBD1 (6 bases). V was clipped by 5 bases and J by 1 base, with 17 bases between them. The CDR3 has 16 residues. From germline, CDR1 is SEHNR and CDR2 FQNEAQ (reference sequence). The CDR3: CASSPRLLGGQETQYF. The CDR3, as DNA: TGTGCCAGCAGCCCGAGACTATTAGGGGGCCAAGAGACCCAGTACTTC.

The CDR3 is CATSRAGGIETQYF. The DNA of the CDR3 is TGTGCCACCTCAAGAGCGGGGGGGATAGAGACCCAGTACTTC. V usage is TRBV7-7 and J usage is TRBJ2-5; TRBD2 aligns across 10 bases. V shed 10 bases and J 4 bases; nucleotides not matched to a gene: 9. This CDR3 spans 14 amino acids. CDR1 is SSHAT, CDR2 FNYEAQ, per germline (reference sequence).

V is TRBV6-1 and J is TRBJ1-1, with a tentative D call TRBD1 (5 bases). The CDR3 sequence is 17 residues long. The V gene lost 1 base and the J gene lost 3 bases, with 18 bases spanning the gap. Germline V gene data show CDR1 as MNHNS and CDR2 as SASEGT. The CDR3 nucleotides are TGTGCCAGCAGTGAAGGGGCGGTAGGGGTCGCTTACACTGAAGCTTTCTTT. Its protein product is CASSEGAVGVAYTEAFF.

This chain uses TRBV14 with TRBJ1-4; no definite D call. CDR1 and CDR2 (germline): SGHDN, FVKESK. V lost 1 base and J lost 3, with 9 bases in between. The CDR3 totals 15 residues. The CDR3 protein is CASSQGGLSNEKLFF. DNA for the CDR3: TGTGCCAGCAGCCAAGGAGGACTTTCTAATGAAAAACTGTTTTTT.

A remark on this clone: Its ends do not fully match the called genes, so a read error is possible. The V and J genes are TRBV18 and TRBJ1-1, with D perhaps TRBD1 (5 bases). The CDR3 is 14 residues long. CDR1 and CDR2 from the germline V gene are KGHSH and LQKENI. For the CDR3, the DNA is TGTGCCGGCTCACCATCATCGATGGGGCCTGAAGCTTTCTTT. Its translation is CAGSPSSMGPEAFF.

The V gene is TRBV9, the J gene TRBJ1-1; 8 bases match TRBD1. CDR1 is SGDLS, CDR2 YYNGEE, per germline. The CDR3 length is 16 residues. V dropped 3 bases and J dropped 0; count of bases not matched to a gene: 7. CDR3 sequence (DNA): TGTGCCAGCAGCGGCACAGGGGGTCCCTTGAACACTGAAGCTTTCTTT. It specifies CASSGTGGPLNTEAFF.

The gene calls are TRBV9 and TRBJ2-1, with 9 positions matching TRBD2. CDR1 and CDR2 from the germline V gene are SGDLS and YYNGEE. The V and J ends lost 3 bases and 0 bases, in that order; junction bases with no gene match: 13. This CDR3 has 19 residues. DNA of the CDR3: TGTGCCAGCAGCGCGTCCCTGACTAGCGGAAAGAGCTCCTACAATGAGCAGTTCTTC. It codes for CASSASLTSGKSSYNEQFF.